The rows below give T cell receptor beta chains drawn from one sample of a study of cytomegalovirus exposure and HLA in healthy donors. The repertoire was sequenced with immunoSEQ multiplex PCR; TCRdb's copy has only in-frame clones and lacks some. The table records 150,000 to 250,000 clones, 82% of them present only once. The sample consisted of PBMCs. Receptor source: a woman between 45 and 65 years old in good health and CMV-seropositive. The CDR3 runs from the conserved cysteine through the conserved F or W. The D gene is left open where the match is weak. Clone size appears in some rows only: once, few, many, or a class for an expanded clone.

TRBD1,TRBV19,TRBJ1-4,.,TGTGCCAGTAGTTCGGGGACAGTTGGAGAAAAACTGTTTTTT,CASSSGTVGEKLFF
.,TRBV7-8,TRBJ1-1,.,TGTGCCAGCAGCTCCCCAGCCGGGACATCAAACACTGAAGCTTTCTTT,CASSSPAGTSNTEAFF
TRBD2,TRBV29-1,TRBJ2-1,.,TGCAGCGTACTAGCGGGAGGGGCCTCCTACAATGAGCAGTTCTTC,CSVLAGGASYNEQFF
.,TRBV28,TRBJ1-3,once,TGTGCCAGCAGCCCCCAGGCAACCTCTGGAAACACCATATATTTT,CASSPQATSGNTIYF
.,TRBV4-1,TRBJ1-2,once,TGCGCCAGCAGCCAGGGAGTGGGCGGCTATGGCCACACCTTC,CASSQGVGGYGHTF
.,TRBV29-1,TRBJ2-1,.,TGCAGCGTTCTGGCGGGGAACACTTACAATGAGCAGTTCTTC,CSVLAGNTYNEQFF
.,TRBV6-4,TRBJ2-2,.,TGTGCCAGCAGTGACGGGCCCGGGGAGCTGTTTTTT,CASSDGPGELFF
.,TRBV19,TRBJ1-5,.,TGTGCCAGCAGTATTCGCCCCGGGGCAGGGGATCAGCCCCAGCATTTT,CASSIRPGAGDQPQHF
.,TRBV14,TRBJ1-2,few,TGTGCCAGCAGCCCGGAGGTCTTC,CASSPEVF
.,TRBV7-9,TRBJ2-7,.,TGTTCCAGCAGCTTAGACAGCTACGAGCAGTACTTC,CSSSLDSYEQYF
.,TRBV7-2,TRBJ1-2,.,TGTGCCAGCAGCCCTGCGGGACGACTAGCTAACTATGGCTACACCTTC,CASSPAGRLANYGYTF
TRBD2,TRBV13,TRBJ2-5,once,TGTGCCAGCAGCCACACTCCGGGACTAGCGGGAGAGGGGGACCAAGAGACCCAGTACTTC,CASSHTPGLAGEGDQETQYF
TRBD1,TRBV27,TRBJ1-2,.,TGTGCCAGCAGAGCAGACAGGGCGCCTCCTGCTCAGGGCTACACCTTC,CASRADRAPPAQGYTF
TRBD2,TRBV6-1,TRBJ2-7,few,TGTGCCAGCAGTGCCTTGCAAAGCGGGAGCTACGAGCAGTACTTC,CASSALQSGSYEQYF
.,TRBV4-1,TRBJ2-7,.,TGCGCCAGCAGCCAGGGGAGAGGAAGCGAGCAGTACTTC,CASSQGRGSEQYF
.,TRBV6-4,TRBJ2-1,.,TGTGCCAGCTCTCGGGGGGCCTCCTACAATGAGCAGTTCTTC,CASSRGASYNEQFF
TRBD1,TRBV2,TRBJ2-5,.,TGTGCCAGCAGTAAGGCCACAGGGGTAGAGACCCAGTACTTC,CASSKATGVETQYF
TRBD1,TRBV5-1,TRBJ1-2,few,TGCGCCAGCAGCTTGGTTGGGGACAGGGGGAATGGCTACACCTTC,CASSLVGDRGNGYTF
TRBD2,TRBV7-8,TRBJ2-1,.,TGTGCCAGCAGCTTAGACGCGGGAGCGTCTTACAATGAGCAGTTCTTC,CASSLDAGASYNEQFF
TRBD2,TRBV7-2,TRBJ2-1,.,TGTGCCAGCAGCTCCCGTAGCGGGGGGTACTACAATGAGCAGTTCTTC,CASSSRSGGYYNEQFF
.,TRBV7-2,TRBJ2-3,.,TGTGCCAGCAGCCGGAGGAGGCTAGCTAGCACAGATACGCAGTATTTT,CASSRRRLASTDTQYF
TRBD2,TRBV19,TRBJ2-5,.,TGTGCCAGTAGTACGCCAAGGACTAGCGGAGGCCAAGAGACCCAGTACTTC,CASSTPRTSGGQETQYF
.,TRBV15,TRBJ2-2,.,TGTGCCACCAGCAGAGATTTGGGGCTCGCGGCCGGGGAGCTGTTTTTT,CATSRDLGLAAGELFF
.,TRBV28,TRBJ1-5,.,TGTGCCAGCAGTCCGCTCAGGGGAAATGGTCAGCCCCAGCATTTT,CASSPLRGNGQPQHF